The 2 T cell receptor beta chains in this list originate from one sample, sequenced in a study of T cell responses to AZD1222 COVID-19 vaccine. Profiled with immunoSEQ multiplex PCR; TCRdb holds only in-frame clones, not every one. The profile shows about 180,000 clones, less than 95% of them singletons. The sample consisted of peripheral blood, taken on day 0 of AZD1222 vaccination. The receptors come from an adult in good health.

The rearrangement uses TRBV6-5 and TRBJ1-1, with D perhaps TRBD1 (6 bases). This CDR3 comprises 14 residues. Trimming cost V 7 bases and J 0 bases, with 12 bases left between them. The germline CDR1 and CDR2 sequences are MNHEY and SVGAGI. The CDR3 here is CASNRGTMNTEAFF. In nucleotides, the CDR3 is TGTGCCAGCAACCGTGGGACAATGAACACTGAAGCTTTCTTT.

The chain links TRBV12-2 to TRBJ1-5. TRBV12-2 is termed a pseudogene. The CDR3 runs to 16 residues. CDR3 protein: CASRLESRDSNQPQHF. Written as DNA, the CDR3 is TGTGCAAGTCGCTTAGAAAGTAGGGATAGCAATCAGCCCCAGCATTTT.